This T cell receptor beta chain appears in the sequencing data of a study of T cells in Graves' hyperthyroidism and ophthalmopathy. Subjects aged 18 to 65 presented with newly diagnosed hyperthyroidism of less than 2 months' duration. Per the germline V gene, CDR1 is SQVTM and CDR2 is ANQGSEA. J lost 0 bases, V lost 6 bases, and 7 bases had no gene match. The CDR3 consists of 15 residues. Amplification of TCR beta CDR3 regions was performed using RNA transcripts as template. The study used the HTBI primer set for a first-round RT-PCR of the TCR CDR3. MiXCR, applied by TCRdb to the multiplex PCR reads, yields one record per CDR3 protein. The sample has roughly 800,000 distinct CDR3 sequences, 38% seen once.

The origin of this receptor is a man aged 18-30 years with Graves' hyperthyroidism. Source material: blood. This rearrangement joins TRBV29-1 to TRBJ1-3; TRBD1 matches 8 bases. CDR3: CSVAGTGDSGNTIYF. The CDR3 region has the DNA TGCAGCGTGGCCGGGACAGGTGACTCTGGAAACACCATATATTTT.